These 23 T cell receptor beta chains were sequenced from one sample in a study of CD8+ T cells in alopecia areata. Documented treatment: oral pan-JAK inhibitor, 5-10 mg twice daily. The sequencing template was cDNA reverse transcribed from extracted RNA. TCRdb's copy holds only in-frame clones and misses some; the assay was immunoSEQ multiplex PCR. The table lists some 170,000 clones, around 58% of them singletons. The sequenced sample was CD4+ T cells sorted from blood, obtained at approximately week 61, from a patient treated with tofacitinib. These receptors came from a human donor with alopecia areata.

This rearrangement joins TRBV29-1 to TRBJ2-5, with 11 bases that match TRBD1. Germline V lookup: CDR1 SQVTM, CDR2 ANQGSEA. The length of the CDR3 is 13 residues. Trimming removed 7 bases from V and 4 bases from J; junction bases left unmatched: 5. Written as DNA, the CDR3 is TGCAGCGCCGCGGACAGGGGGCGAGAGACCCAGTACTTC. Amino acid sequence: CSAADRGRETQYF.

The chain recombines TRBV19 with TRBJ2-3; no clear D. The ends were cut back, 5 bases at V and 4 bases at J, with 10 bases in the middle. CDR1 is LNHDA, CDR2 SQIVND, per germline (reference sequence). The CDR3 totals 13 residues. This CDR3 reads CASSPPGADTQYF. The CDR3 region has the DNA TGTGCCAGTAGTCCACCCGGAGCAGATACGCAGTATTTT.

The rearrangement uses TRBV6-5 and TRBJ2-5, with a possible D match to TRBD1 (6 bases). The germline V gene encodes CDR1 MNHEY and CDR2 SVGAGI. V lost 0 bases, J lost 0 bases, and 8 bases lay in between. The CDR3 runs to 15 residues. The CDR3 bases are TGTGCCAGCAGTTACTCGACAGGAAACCAAGAGACCCAGTACTTC. Translation gives CASSYSTGNQETQYF.

This chain joins TRBV6-5 and TRBJ2-1; no clear D. Germline V gene lookup returns CDR1 MNHEY and CDR2 SVGAGI. The CDR3 spans 14 residues. Between the trimmed V and J ends, which lost 6 bases and 4 bases, there was a span of 13 bases. The chain's CDR3 is CASRTEGRYNEQFF. The CDR3 region has the DNA TGTGCCAGCAGGACGGAAGGAAGGTACAATGAGCAGTTCTTC.

The V gene is TRBV6-5, the J gene TRBJ2-5; 11 bases agree with TRBD2. Germline V gene data show CDR1 as MNHEY and CDR2 as SVGAGI. The trim removed 2 bases at V and 2 bases at J, leaving 4 bases unmatched. There are 16 residues in the CDR3. The CDR3, as DNA: TGTGCCAGCAGTTACGTGCCTAGCGGGGGGCAAGAGACCCAGTACTTC. This encodes CASSYVPSGGQETQYF.

The rearrangement links TRBV20-1 to TRBJ1-2; D is uncertain. CDR3 length: 11 amino acids. Germline loops: CDR1 DFQATT, CDR2 SNEGSKA (reference sequence). Trimming removed 4 bases from V and 6 bases from J, with 9 bases in between. The CDR3 spells CSATFKNGYTF. The CDR3 bases are TGCAGTGCTACATTTAAGAATGGCTACACCTTC.

Only a few counts were recorded for this clone. The chain couples TRBV30 to TRBJ1-6; 8 bases fit TRBD1. The CDR3 is made up of 15 amino acids. Germline assignment: CDR1 GTSNPN and CDR2 SVGIG (reference sequence). V lost 5 bases and J lost 10; bases outside the gene matches: 13. The CDR3 sequence is CAWVTDRARGSPLHF. CDR3 nucleotide sequence: TGTGCCTGGGTTACGGACAGGGCGAGGGGATCACCCCTCCACTTT.

This clone was seen only a few times. The chain joins TRBV5-1 to TRBJ2-7; 12 nucleotides match TRBD2. The trim removed 0 bases at V and 7 bases at J, leaving 8 bases unmatched. The germline CDR1 and CDR2 sequences are SGHRS and YFSETQ. This CDR3 contains 16 residues. The CDR3 loop reads CASSLGLAGDFVEQYF. The CDR3 DNA is TGCGCCAGCAGCTTGGGACTAGCGGGGGACTTCGTAGAGCAGTACTTC.

V usage is TRBV29-1 and J usage is TRBJ1-2; weak D call: TRBD1 (5 bases). The ends were cut back, 6 bases at V and 0 bases at J, with 8 bases in the middle. Germline-derived CDR1 and CDR2 are SQVTM and ANQGSEA. The CDR3 consists of 12 residues. CDR3: CSVKQANYGYTF. The DNA of the CDR3 is TGCAGCGTGAAACAGGCTAACTATGGCTACACCTTC.

This clone showed up just a few times. This chain uses TRBV2 with TRBJ2-3; D is unclear. Germline loops: CDR1 SNHLY, CDR2 FYNNEI. The CDR3 contains 14 residues. Trimming took 4 bases from V and 3 from J, leaving 11 bases between them. The CDR3 sequence: CASSVLPGTDTQYF. The CDR3 DNA is TGTGCCAGCAGTGTGCTTCCGGGTACAGATACGCAGTATTTT. The full variable domain, completed using reference TRBV2 and TRBJ2-3, is EPEVTQTPSHQVTQMGQEVILRCVPISNHLYFYWYRQILGQKVEFLVSFYNNEISEKSEIFDDQFSVERPDGSNFTLKIRSTKLEDSAMYFCASSVLPGTDTQYFGPGTRLTVL.

The chain recombines TRBV5-1 with TRBJ2-7, with a weak D call TRBD1 (7 bases). Trimming pared 4 bases from V and 4 bases from J, leaving 15 bases between. Germline V lookup: CDR1 SGHRS, CDR2 YFSETQ. This CDR3 has 14 residues. The CDR3 is CASSPSGGGYEQYF. In DNA, the CDR3 is TGCGCCAGCAGCCCCTCAGGGGGAGGATACGAGCAGTACTTC.

The chain employs TRBV7-3 and TRBJ2-3; either TRBD1 or TRBD2 may fit D (5 bases each). The CDR3 is made up of 14 amino acids. CDR1 is SGHTA and CDR2 is FQGTGA in the germline V gene. V lost 5 bases and J 4 bases, leaving 13 bases between the germline ends. This chain's CDR3 is CASSPGPRPDTQYF. As DNA, the CDR3 is TGTGCCAGCAGCCCGGGACCCCGACCAGATACGCAGTATTTT.

V gene TRBV6-5 combines with J gene TRBJ1-2, with D possibly matching TRBD1 (5 bases). The CDR3 consists of 14 residues. Germline assignment: CDR1 MNHEY and CDR2 SVGAGI. With 2 bases removed from V and 7 bases from J, the gap between germline ends came to 14 bases. Written as DNA, the CDR3 is TGTGCCAGCAGTTACGTCCGGGGGAGGGGTGGCTACACCTTC. Translation gives CASSYVRGRGGYTF.

As to this clone: Other DNA sequences of this sample code for an identical CDR3. This chain connects TRBV27 to TRBJ1-6; 9 bases agree with TRBD1. The CDR3 covers 15 residues. Trimming removed 6 bases from V and 4 bases from J; junction bases left unmatched: 4. Germline V gives CDR1 MNHEY, CDR2 SMNVEV (reference sequence). The CDR3 here is CASRPTGGYNSPLHF. The DNA of the CDR3 is TGTGCCAGCAGACCGACAGGGGGTTATAATTCACCCCTCCACTTT.

This clone rates as medium-sized (0.01 to 0.1%). The chain links TRBV2 to TRBJ1-5; a weak D match, TRBD1 (5 bases). V lost 1 base to trimming and J lost 3 bases, with 10 bases between them. The germline V gene encodes CDR1 SNHLY and CDR2 FYNNEI. The CDR3 contains 15 residues. CDR3 nucleotides: TGTGCCAGCAGTGAAGTTAGACAGTTCAATCAGCCCCAGCATTTT. This translates into CASSEVRQFNQPQHF.

This clone was recorded only once. The chain links TRBV15 to TRBJ2-2; D could derive from TRBD1 or TRBD2 (6 bases each). In germline, CDR1 is LNHNV, CDR2 YYDKDF (reference sequence). Trimming took 0 bases from V and 7 from J, leaving 15 bases between them. The CDR3 totals 16 residues. In nucleotides, the CDR3 is TGTGCCACCAGCAGAGATTTCTCGGGGGCCGGCGGGGAGCTGTTTTTT. Translation: CATSRDFSGAGGELFF.

The chain combines TRBV7-9 with TRBJ1-4; D may be TRBD1 (6 bases). Looked up from germline, CDR1 is SEHNR and CDR2 is FQNEAQ (reference sequence). Trimming left V 8 bases short and J 1 base short, with 8 bases between. The length of the CDR3 is 13 residues. For the CDR3, the DNA is TGTGCCAGCGACAGGATAACTAATGAAAAACTGTTTTTT. Its protein is CASDRITNEKLFF.

This clone was recorded a few times. The V call is TRBV4-1, the J call TRBJ2-7, with D unclear. Trimming pared 6 bases from V and 3 bases from J, leaving 9 bases between. Per germline, CDR1 MGHRA and CDR2 YSYEKL. This CDR3 is built from 12 residues. CDR3 nucleotide sequence: TGCGCCAGCAGGGGCCACAACTACGAGCAGTACTTC. This translates into CASRGHNYEQYF.

CDR3 in amino acids: CAWSFRDNQETQYF. Written as DNA, the CDR3 is TGTGCCTGGAGCTTCCGGGACAACCAAGAGACCCAGTACTTC. The rearrangement joins TRBV30 to TRBJ2-5; tentatively, D is TRBD1 (6 bases). The CDR3 is 14 residues long. The V end lost 3 bases, the J end lost 0 bases, and 11 bases lay between the germline ends. The V gene's germline CDR1 is GTSNPN and CDR2 SVGIG (reference sequence). The full variable domain, in which reference TRBV30 and TRBJ2-5 provide the parts outside the CDR3, is SQTIHQWPATLVQPVGSPLSLECTVEGTSNPNLYWYRQAAGRGLQLLFYSVGIGQISSEVPQNLSASRPQDRQFILSSKKLLLSDSGFYLCAWSFRDNQETQYFGPGTRLLVL.

V is TRBV30 and J is TRBJ1-1; 7 bases agree with TRBD1. V lost 0 bases to trimming and J lost 6 bases; unmatched junction nucleotides: 7. There are 14 residues in the CDR3. Germline V gives CDR1 GTSNPN, CDR2 SVGIG (reference sequence). The CDR3 region has the DNA TGTGCCTGGAGTGTAAGGGGGCCGTTCTCTGAAGCTTTCTTT. It is translated as CAWSVRGPFSEAFF.

The chain employs TRBV7-9 and TRBJ1-2; D unresolved. Germline CDR1 is SEHNR and CDR2 is FQNEAQ (reference sequence). The CDR3 runs 13 residues. Trimming removed 5 bases at V and 0 bases at J, with 7 bases between. CDR3 in amino acids: CASSAKANYGYTF. DNA for the CDR3: TGTGCCAGCAGCGCAAAAGCTAACTATGGCTACACCTTC.

The chain recombines TRBV9 with TRBJ1-2; possibly TRBD1 for D (5 bases). The V end was cut by 3 bases, the J end by 13 bases, with 16 bases between. CDR1 is SGDLS, CDR2 YYNGEE, per germline. The CDR3 totals 12 residues. The CDR3 DNA sequence: TGTGCCAGCAGCGAGCGACAGACCCGTAGCACCTTC. Translated: CASSERQTRSTF.

The rearrangement links TRBV30 to TRBJ1-1; D is perhaps TRBD1 (5 bases). Trimming shortened V by 4 bases and J by 5 bases, and 17 bases separated the two germline ends. The CDR3 covers 14 residues. In germline, CDR1 is GTSNPN, CDR2 SVGIG (reference sequence). This CDR3 reads CAWTPGGSQTEAFF. CDR3 DNA sequence: TGTGCCTGGACCCCGGGGGGGTCGCAAACTGAAGCTTTCTTT. Combining the CDR3 with reference TRBV30 and TRBJ1-1 gives the whole variable domain SQTIHQWPATLVQPVGSPLSLECTVEGTSNPNLYWYRQAAGRGLQLLFYSVGIGQISSEVPQNLSASRPQDRQFILSSKKLLLSDSGFYLCAWTPGGSQTEAFFGQGTRLTVV.